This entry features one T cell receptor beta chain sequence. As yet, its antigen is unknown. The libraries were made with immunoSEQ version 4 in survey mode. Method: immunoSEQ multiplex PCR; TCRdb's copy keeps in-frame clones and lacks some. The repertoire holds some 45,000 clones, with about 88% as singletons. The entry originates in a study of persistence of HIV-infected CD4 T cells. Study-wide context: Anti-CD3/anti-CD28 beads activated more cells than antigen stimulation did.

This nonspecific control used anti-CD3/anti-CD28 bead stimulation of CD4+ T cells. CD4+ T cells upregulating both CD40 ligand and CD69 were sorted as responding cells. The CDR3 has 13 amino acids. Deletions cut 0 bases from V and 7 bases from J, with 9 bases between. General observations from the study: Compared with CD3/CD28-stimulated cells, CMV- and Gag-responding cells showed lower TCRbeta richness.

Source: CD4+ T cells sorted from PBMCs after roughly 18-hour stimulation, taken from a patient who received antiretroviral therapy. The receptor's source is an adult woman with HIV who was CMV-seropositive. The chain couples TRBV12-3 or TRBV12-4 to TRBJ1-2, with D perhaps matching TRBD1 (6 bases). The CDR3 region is CASSLAGGLGYTF. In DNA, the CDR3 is TGTGCCAGCAGTTTAGCGGGGGGCCTTGGCTACACCTTC.